The entry that follows covers one T cell receptor beta chain sequence. The target antigen is unknown. The data stem from a study of siplizumab effects on memory and regulatory T cells. V lost 7 bases to trimming and J lost 3 bases; unmatched junction nucleotides: 4. Germline V gene data show CDR1 as SGHRS and CDR2 as YFSETQ. The CDR3 has 15 amino acids. Study results and limitations: Whether the proliferating Tregs (from siplizumab cultures) were suppressive was not confirmed. Sequences below about 10^-5 frequency were poorly captured. As a result, only a minor fraction of alloreactive clones mapped to unstimulated subsets. Reactions containing siplizumab showed mappable alloreactive CD4+ clones averaging about 70% Treg-derived, versus about 27% in controls.

Naive, memory, effector memory and TEMRA subsets that were unstimulated underwent sequencing in a few donor pairs. Assay: immunoSEQ multiplex PCR; the TCRdb copy retains only in-frame clones and omits some. The repertoire consists of tens of thousands of clones, with 89% occurring once and the leading ten covering approximately 0.25%. The specimen was naive CD4+ T cells sorted from blood. This receptor was identified in a human donor in good health. The V gene is TRBV5-1, the J gene TRBJ2-5; TRBD2 aligns across 15 bases. Written as DNA, the CDR3 is TGCGCCAGCGGGACTAGCGGGGGGTCCAAAGAGACCCAGTACTTC. Its protein product is CASGTSGGSKETQYF.